This entry features one TCR beta chain sequence. The antigen remains unidentified. The record originates from a study of PD-1 blockade in classical Hodgkin lymphoma. Study conclusions and caveats: Patients starting nivolumab under 1 year after ASCT were excluded. Newly diagnosed patients reportedly had lower baseline TCR diversity than healthy donors. CD4+ TCR diversity, unlike CD8+, climbed significantly by C4D1. What drove the repertoire differences, possibly disease activity or prior therapy, has not been defined.

Some clones are missing from TCRdb's copy, which holds only in-frame ones; the method was immunoSEQ multiplex PCR. This table holds about 31,000 clones, around 85% found once. Time point in this sample: cycle 4 day 1 (C4D1), after less than 7 weeks of nivolumab. Each of the patients experienced relapse following autologous stem cell transplantation, and their brentuximab vedotin exposure differed. The sequenced sample was peripheral blood mononuclear cells (PBMCs), obtained before the fourth cycle of nivolumab. This receptor was obtained from a human donor with classical Hodgkin lymphoma.

CDR3 region: CASSLSGNKETQYF. The DNA for the CDR3 is TGTGCCAGCAGTTTGAGCGGGAACAAAGAGACCCAGTACTTC. The V and J genes are TRBV28 and TRBJ2-5, with 7 bases identical to TRBD2. CDR1 is MDHEN and CDR2 is SYDVKM in the germline V gene. CDR3 length: 14 residues. Trimming at V came to 3 bases and at J to 3 bases, leaving 4 bases not matched to a gene.